The rows below give T cell receptor beta chains drawn from one sample of a study of metastatic and nonmetastatic thyroid tumors. TCRdb recomputed clones from the PCR reads via MiXCR. This sample has approximately 15,000 clones, with under 25% found just once. Sequencing was carried out using adjacent normal tissue. Receptors were obtained from a female donor with papillary thyroid cancer or a benign thyroid nodule (not recorded which). Some clones in this sample may be carry-over from other donors' samples. The CDR3 runs from the conserved cysteine through the conserved F or W. Each record gives: CDR3 protein, CDR3 DNA, clone size, V gene, D gene, J gene. The D gene is left open where the match is weak. The listing skips clone size in some rows; elsewhere it reads once, few, many or a size class.

CSVIPSGGWGYTF | TGCAGTGTCATCCCGTCAGGGGGTTGGGGCTACACATTC | - | TRBV20-1 | TRBD1 | TRBJ1-2
CASSLLLYNEQFF | TGTGCCAGCAGTTTGTTACTCTACAATGAGCAGTTCTTC | - | TRBV12-3/TRBV12-4 | - | TRBJ2-1
CASTAGWETQYF | TGTGCCAGCACCGCGGGGTGGGAGACCCAGTACTTC | large | TRBV2 | - | TRBJ2-5
CASSSGLAGNEQFF | TGTGCCAGCAGTTCGGGACTAGCAGGCAATGAGCAGTTCTTC | - | TRBV27 | TRBD2 | TRBJ2-1
CASSIGGLYGYTF | TGTGCCAGTAGTATTGGGGGATTATATGGCTACACCTTC | few | TRBV19 | - | TRBJ1-2
CASSLADTQYF | TGTGCCAGCAGCTTAGCAGATACGCAGTATTTT | - | TRBV7-9 | - | TRBJ2-3
CASKGQNTGELFF | TGTGCCAGCAAAGGACAAAACACCGGGGAGCTGTTTTTT | - | TRBV12-3/TRBV12-4 | - | TRBJ2-2
CASSPQSGVDGTEAFF | TGTGCCAGTAGCCCACAATCAGGGGTGGATGGCACTGAAGCTTTCTTT | - | TRBV9 | - | TRBJ1-1
CASSRQANTEAFF | TGTGCCAGCAGCCGACAGGCGAACACTGAAGCTTTCTTT | few | TRBV12-3/TRBV12-4 | - | TRBJ1-1
CASSLSSFPDRVYTF | TGTGCCAGCAGTTTATCGAGCTTTCCGGACAGGGTCTACACCTTC | - | TRBV27 | TRBD1 | TRBJ1-2
CASSRRGRRGYTF | TGTGCCAGCAGCCGAAGGGGGCGGAGGGGCTACACCTTC | - | TRBV3-1 | TRBD1 | TRBJ1-2
CSARGQQGREQYF | TGCAGTGCTAGAGGGCAACAGGGAAGGGAGCAGTACTTC | - | TRBV20-1 | - | TRBJ2-7